Below, 32 T cell receptor beta chains from the same sample are listed, as sequenced in a study of T cell responses to AZD1222 COVID-19 vaccine. Assay used: immunoSEQ multiplex PCR; TCRdb lists only in-frame clones, some missing. The sample includes about 170,000 clones, around 88% seen only once; the top ten take 0.85% to 1.2%. Sample: peripheral blood, taken 28 days after the second AZD1222 dose. The receptors come from an adult who received the AZD1222 COVID-19 vaccine.

The gene calls are TRBV19 and TRBJ2-6; 9 bases agree with TRBD1. J was trimmed by 0 bases and V by 6 bases; bases with no gene match: 9. The CDR3 runs 18 residues. The germline V gene has CDR1 LNHDA and CDR2 SQIVND (reference sequence). CDR3 sequence: CASRGGQGRFSGANVLTF. The CDR3 DNA sequence: TGTGCCAGTAGAGGGGGACAGGGTCGCTTCTCTGGGGCCAACGTCCTGACTTTC.

This clone has just a few counts. The chain joins TRBV6-5 to TRBJ1-1; tentative D call: TRBD1 (6 bases). Germline V gene lookup returns CDR1 MNHEY and CDR2 SVGAGI. The CDR3 is made up of 14 amino acids. The V end was cut by 6 bases, the J end by 1 base, with 12 bases between. In DNA form, the CDR3 reads TGTGCCAGCAGGTACGGGGGCCCGAACACTGAAGCTTTCTTT. It encodes CASRYGGPNTEAFF.

This CDR3 is CAWTRVIGSYEQYF. The DNA for the CDR3 is TGTGCCTGGACTCGGGTTATTGGCTCCTACGAGCAGTACTTC. The chain carries TRBV30 and TRBJ2-7; no definite D call. Per the germline V gene, CDR1 is GTSNPN and CDR2 is SVGIG (reference sequence). This CDR3 is 14 amino acids long. The V and J ends lost 4 bases and 0 bases respectively, with 13 bases between them. Complete variable domain (other parts from reference TRBV30 and TRBJ2-7): SQTIHQWPATLVQPVGSPLSLECTVEGTSNPNLYWYRQAAGRGLQLLFYSVGIGQISSEVPQNLSASRPQDRQFILSSKKLLLSDSGFYLCAWTRVIGSYEQYFGPGTRLTVT.

The chain is built from TRBV5-8 and TRBJ1-6, with TRBD1 identical over 7 bases. CDR1 and CDR2 from the germline V gene are SGHTS and YDEGEE. J was trimmed by 5 bases and V by 4 bases; bases with no gene match: 3. The CDR3 is made up of 14 amino acids. CDR3 residues: CASSTDRNNSPLHF. CDR3 coding DNA: TGTGCCAGCAGCACGGACAGGAATAATTCACCCCTCCACTTT.

V is TRBV3-1 (or the pseudogene TRBV3-2) and J is TRBJ2-7, with 8 bases aligning to TRBD2. The germline gives CDR1 LGHDT, CDR2 YNNKEL (reference sequence). This CDR3 is built from 17 residues. J gave up 2 bases and V 1 base, and 10 bases lay outside the gene matches. CDR3 sequence: CASSQGGSGGSAYEQYF. CDR3 in DNA: TGTGCCAGCAGCCAAGGGGGGAGCGGGGGATCCGCCTACGAGCAGTACTTC.

The rearrangement links TRBV3-1 (or the pseudogene TRBV3-2) to TRBJ2-5, with TRBD2 matching over 9 bases. The CDR3 is 14 residues long. Per germline, CDR1 LGHDT and CDR2 YNNKEL (reference sequence). V gave up 5 bases and J gave up 1 base; unmatched junction bases: 2. The CDR3 bases are TGTGCCAGCAGCGGGCGGGGGGGCCAAGAGACCCAGTACTTC. Its translation: CASSGRGGQETQYF.

V usage is TRBV13 and J usage is TRBJ1-2; no firm D call. From germline, CDR1 is PRHDT and CDR2 FYEKMQ (reference sequence). The CDR3 sequence is 14 residues long. V lost 5 bases and J 8 bases, leaving 18 bases between the germline ends. DNA of the CDR3: TGTGCCAGCAGCCAAGGTACGGTGTTCCGGGGCTACACCTTC. Protein sequence: CASSQGTVFRGYTF.

This chain links TRBV9 with TRBJ1-1; D gene uncertain. Deletions cut 1 base from V and 5 bases from J, with 9 bases between. The germline V gene encodes CDR1 SGDLS and CDR2 YYNGEE. There are 13 residues in the CDR3. The DNA of the CDR3 is TGTGCCAGCAGCGTAAGTGGGTATACTGAAGCTTTCTTT. It translates to CASSVSGYTEAFF.

The chain uses TRBV2 and TRBJ2-7; 9 bases agree with TRBD1. The CDR3 has 17 residues. Unmatched junction bases numbered 10, after V lost 1 base and J lost 3 bases. Germline V gene lookup returns CDR1 SNHLY and CDR2 FYNNEI. This CDR3 is CASSEEPRWTGVYEQYF. CDR3 sequence (DNA): TGTGCCAGCAGTGAAGAGCCCCGTTGGACAGGGGTCTACGAGCAGTACTTC.

Here the CDR3 DNA reads TGTGCCAGCAGCTTGCAGGACACCGGGGAGCTGTTTTTT. Protein sequence: CASSLQDTGELFF. V gene TRBV5-4 combines with J gene TRBJ2-2; no clear D. CDR1 and CDR2 (germline): SGHNT, YYREEE (reference sequence). The CDR3 loop spans 13 amino acids. Trimming stripped 1 base from V and 3 bases from J, with 4 bases between.

This rearrangement joins TRBV5-4 to TRBJ1-6; D remains unclear. This CDR3 has 16 amino acids. CDR1 and CDR2 (germline): SGHNT, YYREEE (reference sequence). Trimming took 0 bases from V and 0 from J, leaving 7 bases between them. The CDR3 nucleotides read TGTGCCAGCAGCTTGGCCCGTGGCTCCTATAATTCACCCCTCCACTTT. Encoded protein: CASSLARGSYNSPLHF.

The gene calls are TRBV2 and TRBJ2-7, with D perhaps matching TRBD1 (5 bases). Trimming cost V 8 bases and J 0 bases, with 8 bases left between them. The V gene's germline CDR1 is SNHLY and CDR2 FYNNEI. This CDR3 has 12 residues. The DNA for the CDR3 is TGTGCCAGCCACACAGGCTCCTACGAGCAGTACTTC. Residues: CASHTGSYEQYF.

This clone was seen a few times. The chain couples TRBV5-1 to TRBJ2-7; TRBD1 might be the D (6 bases). V was cut by 0 bases and J by 0 bases, with 10 bases left in between. CDR3 length: 15 residues. The germline V gene encodes CDR1 SGHRS and CDR2 YFSETQ. The chain's CDR3 is CASSLADRPSYEQYF. The CDR3 DNA is TGCGCCAGCAGCTTGGCGGACAGACCCTCCTACGAGCAGTACTTC.

CDR3 nucleotides: TGCGCCAGCAGTCAGGGGACCCTGACCCCTCCCCTCTCTGGGGCCAACGTCCTGACTTTC. Protein product: CASSQGTLTPPLSGANVLTF. The chain recombines TRBV23-1 with TRBJ2-6; D tentatively reads TRBD1 or TRBD2 (5 bases each). TRBV23-1 is recorded as an ORF, its role being uncertain. The CDR3 covers 20 residues. The V gene lost 3 bases and the J gene lost 0 bases, with 21 bases spanning the gap.

The chain combines TRBV9 with TRBJ1-3, with D possibly matching TRBD1 (6 bases). Germline-derived CDR1 and CDR2 are SGDLS and YYNGEE. This CDR3 is built from 17 residues. V lost 0 bases, J lost 0 bases, and 13 bases lay in between. The CDR3 DNA reads as TGTGCCAGCAGCGTAGGGCAATGGACAGTCTCTGGAAACACCATATATTTT. Its protein product is CASSVGQWTVSGNTIYF.

The V and J genes are TRBV23-1 and TRBJ2-7; D uncertain. TRBV23-1 is labeled an ORF, and its function is uncertain. The CDR3 spans 11 residues. The V end lost 0 bases, the J end lost 4 bases, and 1 base lay between the germline ends. The CDR3 reads CASSQSYEQYF. CDR3 DNA sequence: TGCGCCAGCAGTCAATCTTACGAGCAGTACTTC.

V gene TRBV30 combines with J gene TRBJ1-1; no definite D call. Germline V gene data show CDR1 as GTSNPN and CDR2 as SVGIG (reference sequence). CDR3 size: 14 residues. V gave up 4 bases and J gave up 7 bases, with 19 bases separating them. The CDR3 DNA reads TGTGCCTGGACCCGTGGTCGGCTAGCAGGTGAAGCTTTCTTT. Translating gives CAWTRGRLAGEAFF.

The chain combines TRBV18 with TRBJ2-1; 10 nucleotides align to TRBD1. Per germline, CDR1 KGHSH and CDR2 LQKENI. J gave up 8 bases and V 3 bases, and 1 base lay outside the gene matches. The CDR3 sequence is 13 residues long. CDR3 DNA: TGTGCCAGCTCACCGACAGGGGGCGATGAGCAGTTCTTC. Its translation: CASSPTGGDEQFF.

CDR3 sequence: CAWTGVRKLTGRGNTEAFF. CDR3 DNA: TGTGCCTGGACCGGCGTGCGGAAGTTGACAGGTCGGGGAAACACTGAAGCTTTCTTT. The rearrangement links TRBV30 to TRBJ1-1, with a weak D call TRBD1 (6 bases). Germline V lookup: CDR1 GTSNPN, CDR2 SVGIG (reference sequence). The CDR3 runs to 19 residues. V lost 4 bases, J lost 2 bases, and 29 bases lay in between.

The gene calls are TRBV6-4 and TRBJ2-3; no firm D call. Trimming removed 10 bases at V and 1 base at J, with 3 bases between. The CDR3 totals 10 residues. The germline gives CDR1 MRHNA, CDR2 SNTAGT. The CDR3 coding sequence is TGTGCCACGGGCACAGATACGCAGTATTTT. It is translated as CATGTDTQYF.

In DNA, the CDR3 is TGTGCCAGAAGCTTCTCGTGCGGACACCGGACAGAGACCCAGTACTTC. Translating gives CARSFSCGHRTETQYF. The J gene is TRBJ2-5, the V gene TRBV7-5; the DNA was not compared with TRBD1, the D call given in the table. TRBV7-5 is flagged as a pseudogene. CDR3 length equals 16 residues.

This sequence joins TRBV4-3 and TRBJ2-7; a weak D match, TRBD2 (6 bases). Trimming stripped 0 bases from V and 4 bases from J, with 7 bases between. The V gene's germline CDR1 is LGHNA and CDR2 YSLEER. This CDR3 is built from 13 residues. The CDR3 nucleotides read TGCGCCAGCAGCCAAGATGGAGGGTACGAGCAGTACTTC. Protein: CASSQDGGYEQYF.

J is TRBJ1-2 and V is TRBV5-4; 9 bases line up with TRBD1. The CDR3 spans 14 residues. Germline CDR1 and CDR2: SGHNT and YYREEE (reference sequence). V shed 3 bases, J shed 4 bases, and the junction held 4 bases outside the gene matches. The CDR3 coding sequence is TGTGCCAGCAGCTCTGTGGACAGGGGCTATGGCTACACCTTC. Translated, it gives CASSSVDRGYGYTF. Full variable domain (remainder filled in from reference TRBV5-4 and TRBJ1-2): ETGVTQSPTHLIKTRGQQVTLRCSSQSGHNTVSWYQQALGQGPQFIFQYYREEENGRGNFPPRFSGLQFPNYSSELNVNALELDDSALYLCASSSVDRGYGYTFGSGTRLTVV.

In its sample, this clone was seen once. The V and J genes are TRBV7-9 and TRBJ1-5; unclear D gene. V shed 2 bases and J shed 2 bases, with 7 bases lying between them. Per the germline V gene, CDR1 is SEHNR and CDR2 is FQNEAQ (reference sequence). This CDR3 region has 14 residues. In DNA form, the CDR3 reads TGTGCCAGCAGCTTAAGAGGTGGCAATCAGCCCCAGCATTTT. Translation gives CASSLRGGNQPQHF.

The V gene is TRBV7-9, the J gene TRBJ1-1; no reliable D call. In germline, CDR1 is SEHNR, CDR2 FQNEAQ (reference sequence). This CDR3 has 14 residues. Deletions cut 1 base from V and 2 bases from J, with 8 bases between. This chain's CDR3 is CASSLEGGNTEAFF. The CDR3 DNA is TGTGCCAGCAGCTTAGAAGGAGGAAACACTGAAGCTTTCTTT.

V gene TRBV5-8 combines with J gene TRBJ1-5; D is possibly TRBD1 (5 bases). The CDR3 has 16 amino acids. Germline loops: CDR1 SGHTS, CDR2 YDEGEE. The V and J ends lost 4 bases and 4 bases respectively, with 18 bases between them. CDR3 protein: CASSPGQTGGNQPQHF. CDR3 nucleotide sequence: TGTGCCAGCAGCCCAGGACAAACGGGGGGTAATCAGCCCCAGCATTTT.

The gene calls are TRBV6-5 and TRBJ1-6, with D unresolved. CDR3 length equals 14 residues. The ends were cut back, 0 bases at V and 4 bases at J, with 4 bases in the middle. The germline CDR1 and CDR2 sequences are MNHEY and SVGAGI. The CDR3 region is CASSYSMYNSPLHF. Written as DNA, the CDR3 is TGTGCCAGCAGTTACTCTATGTATAATTCACCCCTCCACTTT.

The V gene is TRBV3-1 (or the pseudogene TRBV3-2), the J gene TRBJ1-1; 7 nucleotides line up with TRBD1. Germline V gene data show CDR1 as LGHDT and CDR2 as YNNKEL (reference sequence). CDR3 length: 14 amino acids. With V trimmed by 3 bases and J by 1 base, 2 bases remained unmatched. CDR3 coding DNA: TGTGCCAGCAGCCAGGGACAGCCGAACACTGAAGCTTTCTTT. Amino acids: CASSQGQPNTEAFF.

V usage is TRBV6-4 and J usage is TRBJ1-6, with a weak D call TRBD1 (6 bases). This CDR3 comprises 14 residues. V lost 7 bases, J lost 4 bases, and 11 bases lay in between. Per the germline V gene, CDR1 is MRHNA and CDR2 is SNTAGT. The CDR3 here is CASIERGYNSPLHF. The CDR3 nucleotides read TGTGCCAGCATCGAAAGGGGGTATAATTCACCCCTCCACTTT.

This chain connects TRBV7-9 to TRBJ1-6; weak D call: TRBD1 (5 bases). CDR3 size: 15 residues. Germline-derived CDR1 and CDR2 are SEHNR and FQNEAQ (reference sequence). The V and J ends lost 4 bases and 5 bases respectively, with 12 bases between them. The CDR3 nucleotides read TGTGCCAGCAGCTCCTTCGGGACGGATAATTCACCCCTCCACTTT. Translating it yields CASSSFGTDNSPLHF.

The chain uses TRBV2 and TRBJ2-2, with D unresolved. Germline CDR1 and CDR2: SNHLY and FYNNEI. The CDR3 runs 15 residues. Trimming removed 3 bases from V and 1 base from J, with 9 bases in between. Here the CDR3 reads CASSDPGRNTGELFF. Written as DNA, the CDR3 is TGTGCCAGCAGTGACCCCGGCCGGAACACCGGGGAGCTGTTTTTT.

The genes are TRBV7-2 and TRBJ2-7, with D maybe TRBD2 (6 bases). CDR1 and CDR2 (germline): SGHTA, FQGNSA. This CDR3 has 16 residues. Trimming removed 4 bases from V and 0 bases from J, with 16 bases in between. The CDR3 here is CASSSMARGSSYEQYF. The CDR3 nucleotides read TGTGCCAGCAGCTCCATGGCGCGGGGAAGCTCCTACGAGCAGTACTTC.